Below are 32 T cell receptor beta chains sequenced from a single sample in a study of cytomegalovirus exposure and HLA in healthy donors (dated by TCRdb to 2015 to 2018). The library was produced with the immunoSEQ multiplex PCR assay. For the multiplex PCR, a mixture combining 60 forward primers for TCR Vbeta segments and 13 reverse primers for TCR Jbeta segments was used. Held by TCRdb, this immuneACCESS table contains in-frame sequences only and omits some clones. Under half of the omission traces to an unresolved V gene where checked; the cause of the rest is unknown. The sample includes around 100,000 clones, with 74% observed a single time. The top ten hold more than 2% of the sample. The sequenced material came from PBMCs. The receptors were gathered from a man aged 50 to 59 in good health and CMV-seropositive.

This chain uses TRBV18 with TRBJ2-7, with D tentatively TRBD1 (5 bases). The CDR3 loop spans 13 amino acids. Germline V lookup: CDR1 KGHSH, CDR2 LQKENI. With 6 bases removed from V and 5 bases from J, the gap between germline ends came to 14 bases. The CDR3 here is CASSAIQGNEQYF. The CDR3 bases are TGTGCCAGCTCCGCGATTCAGGGAAACGAGCAGTACTTC.

V is TRBV11-2 and J is TRBJ2-5, with D tentatively TRBD1 (5 bases). This CDR3 is 14 amino acids long. V lost 1 base and J 2 bases, leaving 8 bases between the germline ends. Germline assignment: CDR1 SGHAT and CDR2 FQNNGV. CDR3 nucleotide sequence: TGTGCCAGCAGCTTAGGGACACCACAAGAGACCCAGTACTTC. Translation: CASSLGTPQETQYF.

This chain joins TRBV29-1 and TRBJ2-3; 11 nucleotides agree with TRBD2. The CDR3 consists of 16 residues. CDR1 and CDR2 from the germline V gene are SQVTM and ANQGSEA. The V gene end was trimmed by 4 bases and the J gene end by 2 bases; junction bases not matched to a gene: 8. The CDR3 is CSVAELAGVSTDTQYF. DNA of the CDR3: TGCAGCGTTGCTGAACTAGCGGGAGTTTCCACAGATACGCAGTATTTT.

V gene TRBV2 combines with J gene TRBJ2-3, with TRBD1 matching over 8 bases. With 5 bases clipped from V and 3 bases from J, the junction kept 10 bases outside the gene matches. This CDR3 spans 16 amino acids. Germline CDR1 SNHLY, CDR2 FYNNEI. CDR3 bases: TGTGCCAGCAGTACCATCCAGGGGGCTCGAACAGATACGCAGTATTTT. It specifies CASSTIQGARTDTQYF.

The chain carries TRBV25-1 and TRBJ2-1; TRBD2 matches 11 bases. The CDR3 is made up of 18 amino acids. Trimming took 6 bases from V and 0 from J; bases not matched to a gene: 10. Germline CDR1 and CDR2: MGHDK and SYGVNS. The chain's CDR3 is CASSSTGLAASSYNEQFF. CDR3 DNA: TGTGCCAGCAGCTCGACGGGACTAGCGGCGAGCTCCTACAATGAGCAGTTCTTC.

This chain uses TRBV9 with TRBJ2-3; the match to TRBD1 covers 11 bases. The length of the CDR3 is 15 residues. Germline V CDR1 and CDR2: SGDLS, YYNGEE. The junction had 4 bases not matched to a gene; V was cut back by 4 bases and J by 3 bases. The CDR3 region is CASSPGTGGTDTQYF. The CDR3 DNA sequence: TGTGCCAGCAGCCCGGGGACAGGGGGAACAGATACGCAGTATTTT. The full variable domain, completed using reference TRBV9 and TRBJ2-3, is DSGVTQTPKHLITATGQRVTLRCSPRSGDLSVYWYQQSLDQGLQFLIQYYNGEERAKGNILERFSAQQFPDLHSELNLSSLELGDSALYFCASSPGTGGTDTQYFGPGTRLTVL.

The V call is TRBV5-1, the J call TRBJ2-5, with 10 bases lining up with TRBD1. From germline, CDR1 is SGHRS and CDR2 YFSETQ. The CDR3 has 18 residues. With V trimmed by 7 bases and J by 6 bases, 21 bases remained unmatched. The CDR3 DNA is TGCGCCAGCGGCCCCGAGGCTGGTGACAGGGGGCGTCTGAAGACCCAGTACTTC. Translated, it gives CASGPEAGDRGRLKTQYF.

The CDR3 here is CASSLSPEGYEQYF. The CDR3 region has the DNA TGTGCCAGCAGTTTATCCCCGGAGGGGTACGAGCAGTACTTC. The gene calls are TRBV27 and TRBJ2-7, with D maybe TRBD2 (6 bases). The germline V gene has CDR1 MNHEY and CDR2 SMNVEV (reference sequence). V gave up 0 bases and J gave up 4 bases, with 10 bases separating them. This CDR3 is 14 amino acids long.

This clone was counted between two and nine times. J is TRBJ2-3 and V is TRBV15; tentative D call: TRBD2 (6 bases). Looked up from germline, CDR1 is LNHNV and CDR2 is YYDKDF (reference sequence). The CDR3 has 16 residues. V lost 5 bases and J lost 0, with 15 bases in between. The CDR3: CATSGLGGGSTDTQYF. The CDR3 nucleotides are TGTGCCACCAGCGGGCTAGGTGGAGGGAGCACAGATACGCAGTATTTT.

About this clone itself: One end of the junction varies from germline; a read error may be responsible. The gene calls are TRBV28 and TRBJ1-1; D gene ambiguous. The CDR3 runs 12 residues. In germline, CDR1 is MDHEN, CDR2 SYDVKM. CDR3 amino acids: CASSLNRASGIF. Written as DNA, the CDR3 is TGTGCCAGCAGTTTAAATCGGGCGTCCGGGATCTTT.

The chain couples TRBV20-1 to TRBJ2-5; no clear D. This CDR3 spans 11 amino acids. Germline V gene lookup returns CDR1 DFQATT and CDR2 SNEGSKA (reference sequence). Trimming left V 3 bases short and J 3 bases short, with 5 bases between. CDR3 protein: CSAREKETQYF. CDR3 in DNA: TGCAGTGCTAGGGAGAAAGAGACCCAGTACTTC.

The chain recombines TRBV2 with TRBJ1-2; TRBD1 agrees at 9 bases. Looked up from germline, CDR1 is SNHLY and CDR2 is FYNNEI. The V gene end was trimmed by 7 bases and the J gene end by 14 bases; junction bases not matched to a gene: 14. This CDR3 region has 13 residues. CDR3 DNA: TGTGCCAGCAATACCGGGACAGGGAGGGCTGAGACCTTC. Residues: CASNTGTGRAETF. Variable domain in full (rest from reference TRBV2 and TRBJ1-2): EPEVTQTPSHQVTQMGQEVILRCVPISNHLYFYWYRQILGQKVEFLVSFYNNEISEKSEIFDDQFSVERPDGSNFTLKIRSTKLEDSAMYFCASNTGTGRAETFGSGTRLTVV.

The V call is TRBV2, the J call TRBJ2-1; 8 nucleotides align to TRBD2. The trim removed 2 bases at V and 6 bases at J, leaving 6 bases unmatched. The germline gives CDR1 SNHLY, CDR2 FYNNEI. The CDR3 contains 15 residues. This CDR3 reads CASSETRSGSNEQFF. Here the CDR3 DNA reads TGTGCCAGCAGTGAAACAAGGAGCGGGAGCAATGAGCAGTTCTTC.

This clone was counted a single time. The chain links TRBV7-3 to TRBJ2-3, with TRBD2 matching 9 bases. The CDR3 totals 14 residues. CDR1 is SGHTA, CDR2 FQGTGA, per germline. Trimming cost V 6 bases and J 2 bases; bases outside gene matches: 3. CDR3 amino acids: CASRGGGATDTQYF. The CDR3 DNA follows: TGTGCCAGCAGGGGCGGGGGGGCCACAGATACGCAGTATTTT.

The chain employs TRBV4-1 and TRBJ2-1; 13 positions match TRBD2. CDR3 size: 16 residues. V lost 3 bases and J lost 9; bases outside the gene matches: 8. The germline V gene has CDR1 MGHRA and CDR2 YSYEKL. The CDR3 here is CASSHLTGLAGSEQFF. The CDR3 nucleotides read TGCGCCAGCAGCCACCTTACGGGACTAGCGGGAAGTGAGCAGTTCTTC.

The genes are TRBV5-4 and TRBJ2-3; TRBD2 aligns across 8 bases. Germline assignment: CDR1 SGHNT and CDR2 YYREEE (reference sequence). The V and J ends lost 2 bases and 5 bases, in that order; junction bases with no gene match: 7. The CDR3 sequence is 15 residues long. The CDR3 loop reads CASSFGTRVIDTQYF. Here the CDR3 DNA reads TGTGCCAGCAGCTTCGGGACTAGAGTTATAGATACGCAGTATTTT.

The gene calls are TRBV7-2 and TRBJ1-3; D gene uncertain. This CDR3 region has 17 residues. Germline CDR1 SGHTA, CDR2 FQGNSA. The germline V and J ends were trimmed by 5 bases and 0 bases, with 17 bases remaining between them. CDR3 amino acids: CASSVNPDGDSGNTIYF. The CDR3 region has the DNA TGTGCCAGCAGCGTTAACCCGGACGGGGACTCTGGAAACACCATATATTTT. Full variable domain (rest looked up from reference TRBV7-2 and TRBJ1-3): GAGVSQSPSNKVTEKGKDVELRCDPISGHTALYWYRQSLGQGLEFLIYFQGNSAPDKSGLPSDRFSAERTGGSVSTLTIQRTQQEDSAVYLCASSVNPDGDSGNTIYFGEGSWLTVV.

This clone appeared a single time. This chain joins TRBV5-1 and TRBJ2-7; 9 bases line up with TRBD2. Germline assignment: CDR1 SGHRS and CDR2 YFSETQ. The CDR3 has 15 residues. V lost 4 bases to trimming and J lost 3 bases; unmatched junction nucleotides: 8. CDR3 loop: CASSPEKREVYEQYF. In DNA form, the CDR3 reads TGCGCCAGCAGCCCGGAGAAGCGGGAGGTCTACGAGCAGTACTTC.

The CDR3 nucleotides are TGCAGTGCCGGACAGGGGGACACCATATATTTT. This codes for CSAGQGDTIYF. This sequence joins TRBV20-1 and TRBJ1-3, with 10 bases that match TRBD1. Germline V gives CDR1 DFQATT, CDR2 SNEGSKA (reference sequence). Unmatched junction bases numbered 1, after V lost 6 bases and J lost 8 bases. CDR3 length: 11 residues.

CDR3 region: CASSLVFGRTHYEQYF. In DNA, the CDR3 is TGTGCCAGCAGCTTGGTCTTCGGGAGGACACACTACGAGCAGTACTTC. The rearrangement joins TRBV5-6 to TRBJ2-7; 7 nucleotides line up with TRBD2. This CDR3 region has 16 residues. CDR1 SGHDT and CDR2 YYEEEE come from the germline V gene. V was clipped by 0 bases and J by 3 bases; unmatched bases: 9.

The chain uses TRBV9 and TRBJ2-5, with TRBD2 as a possible D gene (7 bases). The CDR3 sequence is 16 residues long. CDR1 and CDR2 (germline): SGDLS, YYNGEE. V was clipped by 2 bases and J by 4 bases, with 18 bases between them. In DNA, the CDR3 is TGTGCCAGCAGCGTCGGGGCCGGGGGGCGTGGAGAGACCCAGTACTTC. The encoded protein is CASSVGAGGRGETQYF. Full variable domain (remainder filled in from reference TRBV9 and TRBJ2-5): DSGVTQTPKHLITATGQRVTLRCSPRSGDLSVYWYQQSLDQGLQFLIQYYNGEERAKGNILERFSAQQFPDLHSELNLSSLELGDSALYFCASSVGAGGRGETQYFGPGTRLLVL.

J is TRBJ2-3 and V is TRBV14; D not resolved. The V gene's germline CDR1 is SGHDN and CDR2 FVKESK. Between the trimmed V and J ends, which lost 5 bases and 5 bases, there was a span of 8 bases. CDR3 length equals 12 residues. The CDR3 loop is CASSSTRDTQYF. The DNA for the CDR3 is TGTGCCAGCAGCTCCACAAGAGATACGCAGTATTTT.

The chain recombines TRBV7-2 with TRBJ1-2; possible D gene TRBD1, 6 bases. CDR3 length: 15 residues. V dropped 1 base and J dropped 6 bases, with 15 bases sitting between them. Germline V CDR1 and CDR2: SGHTA, FQGNSA. CDR3 in DNA: TGTGCCAGCAGCTTAGGTGGGGGCGCGTATAATGGCTACACCTTC. Its protein is CASSLGGGAYNGYTF.

The chain joins TRBV6-5 to TRBJ2-2, with unresolved D. The CDR3 covers 14 residues. Deletions cut 8 bases from V and 1 base from J, with 11 bases between. Per the germline V gene, CDR1 is MNHEY and CDR2 is SVGAGI. The CDR3, as DNA: TGTGCCAGCCAGCGCAGCGTGAACACCGGGGAGCTGTTTTTT. This translates into CASQRSVNTGELFF.

The chain employs TRBV2 and TRBJ1-4; tentative D call: TRBD1 (5 bases). This CDR3 comprises 16 residues. Germline V CDR1 and CDR2: SNHLY, FYNNEI. Trimming took off 8 bases at V and 7 bases at J, with 23 bases between the two ends. The CDR3 coding sequence is TGTGCCAGCGAGTTCCCGAGGAGGGGAGGTAGTGAAAAACTGTTTTTT. Translation: CASEFPRRGGSEKLFF.

Here the CDR3 reads CASSLEGDIGQFF. The CDR3 coding sequence is TGCGCCAGCAGCTTGGAGGGGGATATAGGCCAGTTCTTC. The chain carries TRBV5-1 and TRBJ2-1; possible D gene TRBD1, 6 bases. The V end was cut by 0 bases, the J end by 13 bases, with 14 bases between. Germline V gives CDR1 SGHRS, CDR2 YFSETQ. The CDR3 covers 13 residues.

The V and J genes are TRBV6-1 and TRBJ1-2, with 7 bases that match TRBD1. Germline assignment: CDR1 MNHNS and CDR2 SASEGT. V shed 3 bases and J 8 bases; nucleotides not matched to a gene: 6. The CDR3 loop spans 13 amino acids. The CDR3 spells CASSDRDRGGYTF. The CDR3 DNA sequence: TGTGCCAGCAGTGACCGGGACAGAGGGGGCTACACCTTC.

The chain is built from TRBV5-1 and TRBJ2-2, with TRBD2 matching 8 bases. The CDR3 length is 16 residues. The V segment lost 1 base and the J segment 2 bases; nucleotides outside the gene matches: 4. Looked up from germline, CDR1 is SGHRS and CDR2 is YFSETQ. The CDR3 is CASSLFGGGNTGELFF. CDR3 in DNA: TGCGCCAGCAGCTTGTTCGGGGGGGGTAACACCGGGGAGCTGTTTTTT.

The chain combines TRBV19 with TRBJ1-5; D gene ambiguous. The germline gives CDR1 LNHDA, CDR2 SQIVND (reference sequence). Deletions cut 6 bases from V and 0 bases from J, with 15 bases between. This CDR3 spans 16 amino acids. The CDR3 region has the DNA TGTGCCAGTAGCCGGCGGGGAGGGAATAGCAATCAGCCCCAGCATTTT. The encoded protein is CASSRRGGNSNQPQHF.

The rearrangement joins TRBV28 to TRBJ1-4, with D tentatively TRBD1 (6 bases). The CDR3 extends over 16 amino acids. In germline, CDR1 is MDHEN, CDR2 SYDVKM. Trimming cost V 6 bases and J 8 bases, with 22 bases left between them. The CDR3 region is CASSPRGGREKEKLFF. The CDR3 DNA reads as TGTGCCAGCAGCCCCCGGGGGGGCAGGGAGAAAGAAAAACTGTTTTTT.

The rearrangement joins TRBV7-3 to TRBJ2-1, with D perhaps TRBD1 (5 bases). V was trimmed by 3 bases and J by 5 bases, leaving 14 bases between them. Germline assignment: CDR1 SGHTA and CDR2 FQGTGA. The CDR3 sequence is 15 residues long. The CDR3 DNA follows: TGTGCCAGCAGCTTGGGGCGGCAGGAACACAATGAGCAGTTCTTC. Its protein product is CASSLGRQEHNEQFF.

This rearrangement joins TRBV12-5 to TRBJ1-5; no reliable D call. Germline-derived CDR1 and CDR2 are LGHNT and FRNRAP. There are 14 residues in the CDR3. Trimming removed 5 bases at V and 11 bases at J, with 19 bases between. This chain's CDR3 is CASGRVTPPRAQHF. CDR3 DNA: TGTGCTAGTGGTAGAGTGACCCCCCCGCGGGCCCAGCATTTT.